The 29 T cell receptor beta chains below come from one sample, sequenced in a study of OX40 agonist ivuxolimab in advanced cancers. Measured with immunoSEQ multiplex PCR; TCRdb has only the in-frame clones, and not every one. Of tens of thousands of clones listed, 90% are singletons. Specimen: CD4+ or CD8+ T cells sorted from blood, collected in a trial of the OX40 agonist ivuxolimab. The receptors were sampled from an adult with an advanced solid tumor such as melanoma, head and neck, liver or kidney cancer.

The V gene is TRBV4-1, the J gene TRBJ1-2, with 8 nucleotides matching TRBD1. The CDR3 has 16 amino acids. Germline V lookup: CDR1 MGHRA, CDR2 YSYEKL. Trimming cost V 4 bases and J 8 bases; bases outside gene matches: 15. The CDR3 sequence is CASSPPSSQGAGGYTF. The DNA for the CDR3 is TGCGCCAGCAGCCCCCCCTCTTCTCAGGGGGCGGGAGGCTACACCTTC.

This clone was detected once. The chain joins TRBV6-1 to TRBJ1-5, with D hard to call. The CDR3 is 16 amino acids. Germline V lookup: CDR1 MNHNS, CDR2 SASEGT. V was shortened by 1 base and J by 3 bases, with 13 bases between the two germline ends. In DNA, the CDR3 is TGTGCCAGCAGTGAAGTTTCTGGGCAGCTCAATCAGCCCCAGCATTTT. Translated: CASSEVSGQLNQPQHF.

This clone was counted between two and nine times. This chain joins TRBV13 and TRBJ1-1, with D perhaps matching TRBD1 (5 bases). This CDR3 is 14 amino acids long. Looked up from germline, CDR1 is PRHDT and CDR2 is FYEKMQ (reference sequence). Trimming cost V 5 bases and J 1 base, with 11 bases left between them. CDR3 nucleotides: TGTGCCAGCAGCCCGGAGGGGCCGAACACTGAAGCTTTCTTT. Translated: CASSPEGPNTEAFF.

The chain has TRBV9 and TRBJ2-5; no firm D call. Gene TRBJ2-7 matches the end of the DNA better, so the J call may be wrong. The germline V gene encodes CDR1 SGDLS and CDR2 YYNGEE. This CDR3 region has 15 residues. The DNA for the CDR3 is TGTGCCAGCAGCGTAGATATGGGGTTAGAATACGAGCAGTACTTC. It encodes CASSVDMGLEYEQYF.

This CDR3 reads CASSIMDFTSTDTQYF. Here the CDR3 DNA reads TGTGCCAGCAGTATCATGGATTTTACTAGCACAGATACGCAGTATTTT. This rearrangement joins TRBV28 to TRBJ2-3; D unresolved. The CDR3 loop spans 16 amino acids. With 5 bases removed from V and 0 bases from J, the gap between germline ends came to 15 bases. Germline CDR1 and CDR2: MDHEN and SYDVKM.

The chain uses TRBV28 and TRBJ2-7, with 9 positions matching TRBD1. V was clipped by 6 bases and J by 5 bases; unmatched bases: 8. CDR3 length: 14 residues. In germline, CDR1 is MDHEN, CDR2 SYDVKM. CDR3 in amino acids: CASRDGTGLNEQYF. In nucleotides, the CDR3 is TGTGCCAGCAGGGACGGGACAGGGCTGAACGAGCAGTACTTC.

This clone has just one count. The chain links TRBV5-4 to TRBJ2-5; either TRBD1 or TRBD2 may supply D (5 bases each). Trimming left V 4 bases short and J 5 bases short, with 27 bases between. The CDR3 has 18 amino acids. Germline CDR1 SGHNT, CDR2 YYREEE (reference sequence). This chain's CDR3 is CASSPLGAWMGSGETQYF. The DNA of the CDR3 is TGTGCCAGCAGCCCGCTCGGGGCGTGGATGGGCTCGGGGGAGACCCAGTACTTC.

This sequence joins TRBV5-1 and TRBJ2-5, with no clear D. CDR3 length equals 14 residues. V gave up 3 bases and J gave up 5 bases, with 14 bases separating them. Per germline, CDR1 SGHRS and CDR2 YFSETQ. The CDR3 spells CASSSWHGSETQYF. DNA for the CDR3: TGCGCCAGCAGCTCGTGGCACGGAAGTGAGACCCAGTACTTC.

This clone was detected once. The CDR3 sequence: CASSVAAPYNSPLHF. CDR3 sequence (DNA): TGCGCCAGCAGTGTTGCCGCACCCTATAATTCACCCCTCCACTTT. The rearrangement joins TRBV10-2 to TRBJ1-6; D is undetermined. Germline CDR1 and CDR2: WSHSY and SAAADI. Trimming took off 4 bases at V and 2 bases at J, with 9 bases between the two ends. The CDR3 contains 15 residues.

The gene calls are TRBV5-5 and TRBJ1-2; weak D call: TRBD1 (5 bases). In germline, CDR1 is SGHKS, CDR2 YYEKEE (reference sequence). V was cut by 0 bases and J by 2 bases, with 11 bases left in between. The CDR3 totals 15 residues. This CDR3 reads CASSLAAGINYGYTF. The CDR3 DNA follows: TGTGCCAGCAGCTTGGCGGCAGGGATCAACTATGGCTACACCTTC.

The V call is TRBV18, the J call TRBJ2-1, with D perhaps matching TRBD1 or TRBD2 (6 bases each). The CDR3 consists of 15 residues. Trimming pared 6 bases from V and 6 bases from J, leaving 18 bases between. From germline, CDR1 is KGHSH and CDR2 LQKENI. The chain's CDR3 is CASSPELGGFNEQFF. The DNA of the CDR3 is TGTGCCAGCTCCCCCGAACTAGGGGGGTTCAATGAGCAGTTCTTC.

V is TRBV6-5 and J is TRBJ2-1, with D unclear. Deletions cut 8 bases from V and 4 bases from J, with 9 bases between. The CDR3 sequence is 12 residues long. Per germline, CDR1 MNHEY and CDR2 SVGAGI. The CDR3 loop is CASHSAYNEQFF. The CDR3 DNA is TGTGCCAGCCATTCGGCGTACAATGAGCAGTTCTTC.

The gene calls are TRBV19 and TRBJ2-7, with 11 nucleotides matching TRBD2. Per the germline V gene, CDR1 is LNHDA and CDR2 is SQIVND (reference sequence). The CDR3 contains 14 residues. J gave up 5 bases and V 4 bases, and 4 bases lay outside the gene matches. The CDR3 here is CASSTTSGSHEQYF. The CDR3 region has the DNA TGTGCCAGTAGTACCACTAGCGGGAGTCACGAGCAGTACTTC.

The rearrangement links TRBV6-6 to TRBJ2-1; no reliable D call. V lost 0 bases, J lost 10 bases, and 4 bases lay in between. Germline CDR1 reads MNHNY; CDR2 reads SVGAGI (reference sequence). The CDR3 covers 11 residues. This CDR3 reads CASSYSVEQFF. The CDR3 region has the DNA TGTGCCAGCAGTTACTCGGTCGAGCAGTTCTTC.

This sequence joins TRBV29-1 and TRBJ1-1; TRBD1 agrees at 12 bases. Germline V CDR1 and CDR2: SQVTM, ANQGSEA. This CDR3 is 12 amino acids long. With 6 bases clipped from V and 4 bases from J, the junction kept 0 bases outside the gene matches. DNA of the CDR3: TGCAGCGTGGGACAGGGGGCCACTGAAGCTTTCTTT. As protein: CSVGQGATEAFF.

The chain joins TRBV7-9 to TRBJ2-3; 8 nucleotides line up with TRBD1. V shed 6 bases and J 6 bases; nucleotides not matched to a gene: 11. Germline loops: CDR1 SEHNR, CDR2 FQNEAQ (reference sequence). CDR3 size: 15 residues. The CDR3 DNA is TGTGCCAGCAGACCAACAGGGGGGTCTTCCGATACGCAGTATTTT. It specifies CASRPTGGSSDTQYF.

Here the CDR3 DNA reads TGTGCCAGCAGCATTGGTAGGGGGCTGAATTGGCAGCCCCAGCATTTT. The encoded protein is CASSIGRGLNWQPQHF. This chain links TRBV28 with TRBJ1-5; 7 bases are a match to TRBD1. V shed 6 bases and J 7 bases; nucleotides not matched to a gene: 15. The CDR3 loop spans 16 amino acids. In germline, CDR1 is MDHEN, CDR2 SYDVKM.

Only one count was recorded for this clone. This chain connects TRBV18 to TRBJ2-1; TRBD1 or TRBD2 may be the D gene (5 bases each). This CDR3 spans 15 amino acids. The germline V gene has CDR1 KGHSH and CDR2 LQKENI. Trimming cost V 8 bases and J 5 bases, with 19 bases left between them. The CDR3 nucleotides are TGTGCCAGCCCACATCAGGGACGAGGAAACAATGAGCAGTTCTTC. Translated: CASPHQGRGNNEQFF.

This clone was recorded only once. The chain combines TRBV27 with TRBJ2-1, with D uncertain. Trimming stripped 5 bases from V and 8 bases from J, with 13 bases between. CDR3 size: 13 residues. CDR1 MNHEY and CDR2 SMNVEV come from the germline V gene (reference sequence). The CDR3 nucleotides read TGTGCCAGCAGTCGGACGGTTTACGATGAGCAGTTCTTC. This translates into CASSRTVYDEQFF.

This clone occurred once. The CDR3 DNA follows: TGTGCCAGTAGTCGGATTGCAGATACGCAGTATTTT. Protein: CASSRIADTQYF. This rearrangement joins TRBV19 to TRBJ2-3; D uncertain. The CDR3 runs to 12 residues. Trimming shortened V by 5 bases and J by 4 bases, and 7 bases separated the two germline ends. In germline, CDR1 is LNHDA, CDR2 SQIVND (reference sequence).

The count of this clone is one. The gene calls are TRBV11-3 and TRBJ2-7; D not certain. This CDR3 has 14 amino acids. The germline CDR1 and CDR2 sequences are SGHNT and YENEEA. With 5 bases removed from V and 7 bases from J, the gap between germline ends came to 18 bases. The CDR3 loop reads CASSPPGTNGEQYF. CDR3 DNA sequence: TGTGCCAGCAGCCCACCTGGAACGAATGGAGAGCAGTACTTC.

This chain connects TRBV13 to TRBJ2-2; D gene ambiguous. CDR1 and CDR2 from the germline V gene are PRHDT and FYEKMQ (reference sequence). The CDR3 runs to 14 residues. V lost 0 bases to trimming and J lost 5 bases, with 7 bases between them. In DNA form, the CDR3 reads TGTGCCAGCAGCTTAGGAGCTAGAACCGGGGAGCTGTTTTTT. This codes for CASSLGARTGELFF. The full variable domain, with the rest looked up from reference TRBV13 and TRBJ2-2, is AAGVIQSPRHLIKEKRETATLKCYPIPRHDTVYWYQQGPGQDPQFLISFYEKMQSDKGSIPDRFSAQQFSDYHSELNMSSLELGDSALYFCASSLGARTGELFFGEGSRLTVL.

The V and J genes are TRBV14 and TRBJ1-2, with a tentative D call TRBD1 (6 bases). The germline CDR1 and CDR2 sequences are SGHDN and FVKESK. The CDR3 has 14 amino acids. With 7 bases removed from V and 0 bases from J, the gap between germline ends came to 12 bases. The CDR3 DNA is TGTGCCAGCACCCTGGGGGCAGCTAACTATGGCTACACCTTC. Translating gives CASTLGAANYGYTF.

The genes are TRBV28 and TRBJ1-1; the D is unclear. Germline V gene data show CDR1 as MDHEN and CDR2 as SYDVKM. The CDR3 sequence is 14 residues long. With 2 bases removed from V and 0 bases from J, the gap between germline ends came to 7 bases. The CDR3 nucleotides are TGTGCCAGCAGTTTAGCCAGTATGAACACTGAAGCTTTCTTT. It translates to CASSLASMNTEAFF.

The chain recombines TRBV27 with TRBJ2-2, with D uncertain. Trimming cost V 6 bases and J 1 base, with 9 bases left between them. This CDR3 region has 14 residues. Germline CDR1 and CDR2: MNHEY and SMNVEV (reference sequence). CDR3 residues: CASRGQRNTGELFF. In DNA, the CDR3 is TGTGCCAGCAGAGGTCAGCGGAACACCGGGGAGCTGTTTTTT.

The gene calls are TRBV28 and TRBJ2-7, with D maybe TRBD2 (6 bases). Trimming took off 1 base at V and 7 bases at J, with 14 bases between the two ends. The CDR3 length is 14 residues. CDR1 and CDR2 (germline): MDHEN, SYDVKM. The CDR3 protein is CASSLYRGSREQYF. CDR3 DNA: TGTGCCAGCAGTTTATATCGGGGGTCTCGGGAGCAGTACTTC. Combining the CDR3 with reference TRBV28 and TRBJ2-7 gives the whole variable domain DVKVTQSSRYLVKRTGEKVFLECVQDMDHENMFWYRQDPGLGLRLIYFSYDVKMKEKGDIPEGYSVSREKKERFSLILESASTNQTSMYLCASSLYRGSREQYFGPGTRLTVT.

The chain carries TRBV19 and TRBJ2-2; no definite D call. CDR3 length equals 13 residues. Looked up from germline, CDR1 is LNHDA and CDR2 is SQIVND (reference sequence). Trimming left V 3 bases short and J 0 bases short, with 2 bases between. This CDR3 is CASSIPNTGELFF. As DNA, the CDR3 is TGTGCCAGTAGTATTCCGAACACCGGGGAGCTGTTTTTT.

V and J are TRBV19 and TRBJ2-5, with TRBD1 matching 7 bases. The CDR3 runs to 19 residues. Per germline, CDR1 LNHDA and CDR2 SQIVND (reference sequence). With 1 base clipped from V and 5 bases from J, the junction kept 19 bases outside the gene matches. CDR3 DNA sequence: TGTGCCAGTAGTATAGTCCCGAAAACGGACAGGATCGGTTGGGAGACCCAGTACTTC. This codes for CASSIVPKTDRIGWETQYF.

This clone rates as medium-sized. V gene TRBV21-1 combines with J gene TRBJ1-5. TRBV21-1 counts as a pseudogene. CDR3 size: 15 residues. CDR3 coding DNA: TGTGCCAGCAGCAAAGGGGGAGATAGCAATCAGCCCCAGCATTTT. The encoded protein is CASSKGGDSNQPQHF.